These 15 T cell receptor beta chains originate from one sample sequenced in a study of identical twins. TCRdb reprocessed the 5' RACE reads via MiXCR and lists one record per CDR3 protein. In the table there are roughly 720,000 distinct CDR3 sequences, about 20% of which are singletons. This sample also appeared in a second study, on T cells expressing NK-cell markers.

Sequencing used PBMCs. These receptors were taken from a woman in her late teens or twenties in good health.

The J gene is TRBJ2-7, the V gene TRBV10-3; weak D call: TRBD1 (7 bases). Germline V CDR1 and CDR2: ENHRY, SYGVKD. Trimming shortened V by 3 bases and J by 0 bases, and 12 bases separated the two germline ends. The CDR3 is 15 amino acids. The CDR3 is CAISELQGGSYEQYF. The CDR3 bases are TGTGCCATCAGTGAATTGCAGGGGGGCTCCTACGAGCAGTACTTC.

This clonotype was found a few times. This chain connects TRBV20-1 to TRBJ2-3; 7 nucleotides line up with TRBD2. This CDR3 contains 13 residues. Germline assignment: CDR1 DFQATT and CDR2 SNEGSKA (reference sequence). The V gene end was trimmed by 8 bases and the J gene end by 4 bases; junction bases not matched to a gene: 9. CDR3 loop: CSWERDTSDTQYF. The CDR3 DNA follows: TGCAGTTGGGAGCGGGATACATCAGATACGCAGTATTTT.

This clonotype has more than one count but fewer than ten. The chain employs TRBV12-3 or TRBV12-4 and TRBJ2-7; 8 bases agree with TRBD2. CDR3 length equals 17 residues. The J segment lost 2 bases and the V segment lost 2 bases, leaving 11 bases of the junction unmatched. The CDR3 DNA sequence: TGTGCCAGCAGTTTAAAGTCTCGAACTAGCGGTACCTACGAGCAGTACTTC. Amino acids: CASSLKSRTSGTYEQYF.

The chain couples TRBV10-3 to TRBJ1-1, with 8 nucleotides matching TRBD1. After removal of 6 bases from V and 5 bases from J, the junction contained 5 bases not matched to a gene. Germline loops: CDR1 ENHRY, CDR2 SYGVKD. This CDR3 comprises 13 residues. DNA of the CDR3: TGTGCCATCAGGGACAGGGAGAGGACTGAAGCTTTCTTT. It encodes CAIRDRERTEAFF.

This clonotype turned up a few times. The chain joins TRBV12-3 or TRBV12-4 to TRBJ2-4, with 9 bases matching TRBD1. The CDR3 has 17 residues. Unmatched junction bases numbered 10, after V lost 5 bases and J lost 2 bases. CDR3 sequence reads: CASSPGPGTGTKNIQYF. CDR3 nucleotide sequence: TGTGCCAGCAGTCCTGGTCCCGGGACAGGGACCAAAAACATTCAGTACTTC.

This clonotype was picked up many times. The chain uses TRBV12-3 or TRBV12-4 and TRBJ2-3; 9 bases match TRBD2. The CDR3 extends over 15 amino acids. V was clipped by 2 bases and J by 1 base; unmatched bases: 1. CDR3 in amino acids: CASSLRLAGTDTQYF. The DNA for the CDR3 is TGTGCCAGCAGTTTACGACTAGCGGGCACAGATACGCAGTATTTT.

This clonotype was counted a few times. The CDR3 protein is CSASAGHYGYTF. The CDR3 DNA sequence: TGCAGTGCTAGTGCAGGGCACTATGGCTACACCTTC. The V and J genes are TRBV20-1 and TRBJ1-2, with TRBD1 as a possible D gene (5 bases). The CDR3 has 12 amino acids. The V end lost 3 bases, the J end lost 3 bases, and 8 bases lay between the germline ends. Germline CDR1 reads DFQATT; CDR2 reads SNEGSKA (reference sequence).

The genes are TRBV15 and TRBJ1-1, with TRBD1 as a possible D gene (6 bases). V was shortened by 2 bases and J by 1 base, with 14 bases between the two germline ends. This CDR3 is 16 amino acids long. Germline V gene lookup returns CDR1 LNHNV and CDR2 YYDKDF (reference sequence). DNA of the CDR3: TGTGCCACCAGCAGACTGGGGGGGGGCTCGAACACTGAAGCTTTCTTT. Translated, it gives CATSRLGGGSNTEAFF.

This clonotype has at least ten counts. The rearrangement joins TRBV12-3 or TRBV12-4 to TRBJ1-1; D unclear. This CDR3 has 12 amino acids. V lost 4 bases, J lost 1 base, and 4 bases lay in between. The CDR3 DNA is TGTGCCAGCAGTTCAACGAACACTGAAGCTTTCTTT. Its protein is CASSSTNTEAFF.

The chain joins TRBV14 to TRBJ2-7; tentative D call: TRBD1 (6 bases). Germline V gene sequence: CDR1 SGHDN, CDR2 FVKESK. The CDR3 totals 15 residues. Trimming took 8 bases from V and 2 from J, leaving 19 bases between them. The CDR3 DNA reads TGTGCCAGCCGCCCGGGACATATCGGTCCCTACGAGCAGTACTTC. Its translation is CASRPGHIGPYEQYF. Full variable domain (outside the CDR3, taken from reference TRBV14 and TRBJ2-7): EAGVTQFPSHSVIEKGQTVTLRCDPISGHDNLYWYRRVMGKEIKFLLHFVKESKQDESGMPNNRFLAERTGGTYSTLKVQPAELEDSGVYFCASRPGHIGPYEQYFGPGTRLTVT.

The rearrangement links TRBV29-1 to TRBJ2-3; D remains ambiguous. Deletions cut 5 bases from V and 1 base from J, with 10 bases between. The CDR3 sequence is 13 residues long. CDR1 is SQVTM and CDR2 is ANQGSEA in the germline V gene. CDR3 bases: TGCAGCGTTATCCTAGTTGGCACAGATACGCAGTATTTT. It codes for CSVILVGTDTQYF.

The rearrangement uses TRBV5-6 and TRBJ1-1; D gene unclear. Germline loops: CDR1 SGHDT, CDR2 YYEEEE. This CDR3 spans 13 amino acids. V lost 5 bases to trimming and J lost 1 base, with 9 bases between them. CDR3 sequence: CASSPSQNTEAFF. Here the CDR3 DNA reads TGTGCCAGCAGTCCAAGTCAGAACACTGAAGCTTTCTTT.

V and J are TRBV12-3 or TRBV12-4 and TRBJ2-7; perhaps D is TRBD1 or TRBD2 (7 bases each). The CDR3 loop spans 12 amino acids. V was shortened by 10 bases and J by 3 bases, with 13 bases between the two germline ends. CDR3 region: CATQGGLYEQYF. CDR3 nucleotides: TGTGCCACCCAGGGGGGGCTCTACGAGCAGTACTTC.

This chain uses TRBV15 with TRBJ2-7; D is unclear. V shed 0 bases and J shed 3 bases, with 6 bases lying between them. Looked up from germline, CDR1 is LNHNV and CDR2 is YYDKDF (reference sequence). The CDR3 loop spans 13 amino acids. The CDR3 protein is CATSRDTYYEQYF. CDR3 DNA: TGTGCCACCAGCAGAGATACCTACTACGAGCAGTACTTC.

This clonotype was seen more than once but under ten times. The chain is built from TRBV5-1 and TRBJ2-1, with a possible D match to TRBD2 (5 bases). CDR1 and CDR2 from the germline V gene are SGHRS and YFSETQ. V gave up 0 bases and J gave up 5 bases, with 15 bases separating them. The length of the CDR3 is 16 residues. CDR3 sequence (DNA): TGCGCCAGCAGCTTGGCGTCGTCGGGGTTCAACAATGAGCAGTTCTTC. Its translation is CASSLASSGFNNEQFF.